The 21 T cell receptor beta chains given below trace back to one sample, sequenced in a study of CD8 T cells in ankylosing spondylitis. TCRdb reprocessed the 5' RACE reads with MiXCR, giving one entry per CDR3 protein. The sample gives roughly 140,000 distinct CDR3 sequences, under 45% of which show up once; roughly 15% is in the top ten. The sequencing sample was made of synovial fluid, either unsorted or a sorted T cell fraction (not recorded which). These receptors all come from a male donor with ankylosing spondylitis.

This clonotype was seen a few times. The chain is built from TRBV20-1 and TRBJ1-5, with 10 bases aligning to TRBD1. V shed 2 bases, J shed 4 bases, and the junction held 5 bases outside the gene matches. Germline CDR1 and CDR2: DFQATT and SNEGSKA (reference sequence). This CDR3 comprises 15 residues. In nucleotides, the CDR3 is TGCAGTGCTAGAACAGGGACAGGGGAGAATCAGCCCCAGCATTTT. This codes for CSARTGTGENQPQHF.

This clonotype was counted a few times. This sequence joins TRBV4-1 and TRBJ2-1; 11 positions agree with TRBD2. J was trimmed by 9 bases and V by 1 base; bases with no gene match: 5. The CDR3 is 15 residues long. Germline CDR1 MGHRA, CDR2 YSYEKL. As DNA, the CDR3 is TGCGCCAGCAGCCAAGCCGTAGCGGGAGGGACTGAGCAGTTCTTC. Encoded protein: CASSQAVAGGTEQFF.

This clonotype was observed once. This sequence joins TRBV7-6 and TRBJ2-3; the match to TRBD2 covers 11 bases. Germline V gene sequence: CDR1 SGHVS, CDR2 FNYEAQ. The CDR3 covers 18 residues. V shed 1 base, J shed 1 base, and the junction held 7 bases outside the gene matches. The CDR3 spells CASSLVRPGLAGTDTQYF. CDR3 coding DNA: TGTGCCAGCAGCTTAGTCCGTCCGGGACTAGCGGGCACAGATACGCAGTATTTT.

This clonotype was found many times. The V and J genes are TRBV10-3 and TRBJ2-2; D assignment may be TRBD1 or TRBD2 (6 bases each). Germline lookup yields CDR1 ENHRY and CDR2 SYGVKD. The CDR3 has 21 residues. V was cut by 0 bases and J by 2 bases, with 25 bases left in between. CDR3 sequence (DNA): TGTGCCATCAGTGAGTCCCCCACGAGGCGGGACACACTAACTAACACCGGGGAGCTGTTTTTT. Translation: CAISESPTRRDTLTNTGELFF.

The chain has TRBV7-9 and TRBJ2-5; D may be TRBD1 (5 bases). The CDR3 has 15 residues. V lost 5 bases and J lost 5, with 18 bases in between. Per the germline V gene, CDR1 is SEHNR and CDR2 is FQNEAQ (reference sequence). DNA for the CDR3: TGTGCCAGCAGCCAGGGCACTGCTGAACGGGAGACCCAGTACTTC. Its translation is CASSQGTAERETQYF.

The V and J genes are TRBV28 and TRBJ1-1, with 9 bases fitting TRBD1. The CDR3 has 17 residues. Germline-derived CDR1 and CDR2 are MDHEN and SYDVKM. V shed 7 bases and J 5 bases; nucleotides not matched to a gene: 17. CDR3 protein: CASTTTQGAEVMTEAFF. As DNA, the CDR3 is TGTGCCAGCACCACAACACAGGGGGCGGAGGTTATGACTGAAGCTTTCTTT.

V gene TRBV20-1 combines with J gene TRBJ2-7; D possibly matches TRBD1 or TRBD2 (5 bases each). V lost 6 bases, J lost 6 bases, and 12 bases lay in between. This CDR3 is 11 amino acids long. The germline V gene encodes CDR1 DFQATT and CDR2 SNEGSKA (reference sequence). For the CDR3, the DNA is TGCAGTGCCCACCCCGGGGCCGAGCAGTACTTC. It specifies CSAHPGAEQYF.

This clonotype was seen more than once but under ten times. This chain connects TRBV4-1 to TRBJ1-2, with 8 bases aligning to TRBD1. V trimming: 0 bases; J trimming: 6 bases; junction bases outside the gene matches: 3. Germline V CDR1 and CDR2: MGHRA, YSYEKL. The CDR3 is 14 residues long. CDR3 protein: CASSQDRGRDGYTF. CDR3 sequence (DNA): TGCGCCAGCAGCCAAGACAGGGGGCGTGATGGCTACACCTTC.

A word on this clonotype: One end of the junction varies from germline; a read error may be responsible. The V call is TRBV5-1, the J call TRBJ1-5, with D maybe TRBD1 (6 bases). CDR1 is SGHRS and CDR2 is YFSETQ in the germline V gene. The CDR3 extends over 17 amino acids. CDR3 amino acids: CARSLPRTAYSNQPQHF. In nucleotides, the CDR3 is TGCGCCAGGAGCTTACCCCGGACAGCATATAGCAATCAGCCCCAGCATTTT. Drawing the rest from reference TRBV5-1 and TRBJ1-5, the complete variable domain is KAGVTQTPRYLIKTRGQQVTLSCSPISGHRSVSWYQQTPGQGLQFLFEYFSETQRNKGNFPGRFSGRQFSNSRSEMNVSTLELGDSALYLCARSLPRTAYSNQPQHFGDGTRLSIL.

The chain combines TRBV16 with TRBJ2-5, with TRBD2 matching 13 bases. Looked up from germline, CDR1 is KGHSY and CDR2 is FQNENV. The junction had 8 bases not matched to a gene; V was cut back by 7 bases and J by 3 bases. The CDR3 contains 16 residues. The CDR3 spells CASTRLAGGVEETQYF. The CDR3 DNA follows: TGTGCCAGCACAAGACTAGCGGGGGGAGTAGAAGAGACCCAGTACTTC.

This clonotype has ten or more counts. The V gene is TRBV29-1, the J gene TRBJ2-7; TRBD2 matches 9 bases. V was pared by 7 bases and J by 4 bases, with 8 bases of the junction left unmatched. In germline, CDR1 is SQVTM, CDR2 ANQGSEA. The CDR3 is 13 residues long. DNA of the CDR3: TGCAGCGCCCGACTAAGCGGGAGGTACGAGCAGTACTTC. This codes for CSARLSGRYEQYF.

The rearrangement uses TRBV29-1 and TRBJ2-1; perhaps TRBD2 as D (6 bases). The CDR3 runs to 14 residues. V was trimmed by 3 bases and J by 2 bases, leaving 11 bases between them. The germline gives CDR1 SQVTM, CDR2 ANQGSEA. The CDR3, as DNA: TGCAGCGTTGAGGAGGGGCTGACCTACAATGAGCAGTTCTTC. Its translation: CSVEEGLTYNEQFF.

Only a few counts were recorded for this clonotype. The chain combines TRBV11-2 with TRBJ2-7; 8 bases are shared with TRBD2. Per germline, CDR1 SGHAT and CDR2 FQNNGV. V gave up 2 bases and J gave up 3 bases; unmatched junction bases: 15. The CDR3 has 18 amino acids. The CDR3 DNA is TGTGCCAGCAGCTTATCAGGGCACTCTAGCGGGCCGTACTACGAGCAGTACTTC. Residues: CASSLSGHSSGPYYEQYF.

This clonotype was counted many times. This chain uses TRBV28 with TRBJ2-2; D gene unclear. The CDR3 is 14 residues long. V lost 5 bases and J lost 7, with 14 bases in between. The germline CDR1 and CDR2 sequences are MDHEN and SYDVKM. Here the CDR3 DNA reads TGTGCCAGCAGTCCTCCTGGCCTGGGCGGGGAGCTGTTTTTT. Protein sequence: CASSPPGLGGELFF.

V is TRBV6-2 or TRBV6-3 and J is TRBJ2-1; no definite D call. This CDR3 region has 14 residues. Germline assignment: CDR1 MNHEY and CDR2 SVGEGT. Deletions cut 4 bases from V and 2 bases from J, with 9 bases between. CDR3 region: CASSWWAAYNEQFF. DNA for the CDR3: TGTGCCAGCAGTTGGTGGGCCGCCTACAATGAGCAGTTCTTC.

At least ten counts were recorded for this clonotype. This chain joins TRBV29-1 and TRBJ1-2; TRBD1 matches at 7 bases. The V gene's germline CDR1 is SQVTM and CDR2 ANQGSEA. The CDR3 has 13 residues. V was pared by 1 base and J by 4 bases, with 3 bases of the junction left unmatched. The CDR3 DNA sequence: TGCAGCGTTGAAGTAGGGGACAGCTATGGCTACACCTTC. This gives the protein CSVEVGDSYGYTF. The whole variable domain, filled in from reference TRBV29-1 and TRBJ1-2, reads SAVISQKPSRDICQRGTSLTIQCQVDSQVTMMFWYRQQPGQSLTLIATANQGSEATYESGFVIDKFPISRPNLTFSTLTVSNMSPEDSSIYLCSVEVGDSYGYTFGSGTRLTVV.

This rearrangement joins TRBV5-1 to TRBJ2-7; the D is unclear. This CDR3 is 13 amino acids long. Between the trimmed V and J ends, which lost 7 bases and 5 bases, there was a span of 16 bases. Per the germline V gene, CDR1 is SGHRS and CDR2 is YFSETQ. The DNA for the CDR3 is TGCGCCAGCGGCCGTAGTTGGCTCCACGAGCAGTACTTC. Amino acids: CASGRSWLHEQYF.

This clonotype was observed at least ten times. This chain connects TRBV12-3 or TRBV12-4 to TRBJ2-6; no firm D call. The CDR3 is 13 amino acids. The ends were cut back, 5 bases at V and 0 bases at J, with 2 bases in the middle. The CDR3, as DNA: TGTGCCAGCAGTCTCTCTGGGGCCAACGTCCTGACTTTC. It translates to CASSLSGANVLTF.

This clonotype was counted only a few times. The rearrangement uses TRBV7-2 and TRBJ2-1, with TRBD2 identical over 13 bases. CDR1 SGHTA and CDR2 FQGNSA come from the germline V gene. The CDR3 runs 15 residues. V was clipped by 5 bases and J by 9 bases; unmatched bases: 7. CDR3 region: CASSRTSGSWGEQFF. CDR3 nucleotide sequence: TGTGCCAGCAGCCGGACTAGCGGGAGTTGGGGTGAGCAGTTCTTC.

This chain connects TRBV4-2 to TRBJ2-3, with 11 bases lining up with TRBD2. This CDR3 comprises 16 residues. Germline V gives CDR1 LGHNA, CDR2 YNFKEQ. V lost 4 bases and J lost 4; bases outside the gene matches: 7. For the CDR3, the DNA is TGTGCCAGCAGCCCCCTAGCGGGAGGAGGGCCAGATACGCAGTATTTT. Its translation: CASSPLAGGGPDTQYF.

This clonotype was counted ten times or more. The J gene is TRBJ2-1, the V gene TRBV7-9; 7 bases line up with TRBD1. CDR3 length equals 15 residues. V lost 5 bases, J lost 8 bases, and 12 bases stayed unmatched. Germline CDR1 and CDR2: SEHNR and FQNEAQ (reference sequence). The CDR3 coding sequence is TGTGCCAGCAGCCTAAGACAGGGATATAGGGATGAGCAGTTCTTC. As protein: CASSLRQGYRDEQFF.